These T cell receptor beta chains were read from a single sample in a study of cytomegalovirus exposure and HLA in healthy donors. The method was immunoSEQ multiplex PCR; TCRdb's version includes in-frame clones alone and lacks a portion of them. The sample lists about 130,000 clones; roughly four fifths were seen once. Sequencing used PBMCs. These receptors were obtained from a male donor in good health and CMV-seronegative. Both conserved end residues are part of each CDR3. D genes are given only for firm matches. Clone size, where shown, is once, few, many, or a class for clones that have expanded.

>15|TRBV6-1|NA|TRBJ1-6|few
CASRESGSGNSPLHF
TGTGCCAGCAGAGAATCTGGCAGCGGTAATTCACCCCTCCACTTT
>15|TRBV7-3|NA|TRBJ2-1|once
CASSFNTGSYNEQFF
TGTGCCAGCAGCTTTAATACGGGCTCCTACAATGAGCAGTTCTTC
>16|TRBV5-1|TRBD1|TRBJ2-3|NA
CASSFRSGQGADTQYF
TGCGCCAGCAGCTTTAGATCGGGACAGGGAGCAGATACGCAGTATTTT
>15|TRBV10-1|TRBD1|TRBJ2-1|NA
CASIPGQGSYNEQFF
TGCGCCAGCATCCCGGGACAGGGGTCCTACAATGAGCAGTTCTTC
>13|TRBV25-1|NA|TRBJ1-1|NA
CASSVRTDTEAFF
TGTGCCAGCAGTGTCCGGACTGACACTGAAGCTTTCTTT
>16|TRBV19|TRBD1|TRBJ1-1|NA
CASQAGTGSMNTEAFF
TGTGCCAGTCAGGCGGGGACAGGGTCGATGAACACTGAAGCTTTCTTT
>15|TRBV2|TRBD1|TRBJ1-6|NA
CASSRGTPANSPLHF
TGTGCCAGCAGCAGGGGGACCCCCGCAAATTCACCCCTCCACTTT
>14|TRBV7-2|NA|TRBJ2-3|NA
CASNNQGGSYTQYF
TGTGCCAGCAACAACCAGGGGGGAAGCTATACGCAGTATTTT
>18|TRBV18|TRBD1|TRBJ1-3|once
CASSPVLTGGRSGNTIYF
TGTGCCAGCTCACCAGTTCTTACAGGGGGACGCTCTGGAAACACCATATATTTT
>14|TRBV9|TRBD2|TRBJ2-7|NA
CASSPRAGGEEQYF
TGTGCCAGCAGCCCCCGGGCGGGAGGGGAGGAGCAGTACTTC
>14|TRBV10-2|TRBD2|TRBJ2-7|once
CASSLGGGAHEQYF
TGCGCCAGCAGTCTCGGGGGGGGAGCGCACGAGCAGTACTTC
>17|TRBV18|NA|TRBJ1-4|NA
CASSPDPQGWANEKLFF
TGTGCCAGCTCACCAGATCCGCAGGGCTGGGCTAATGAAAAACTGTTTTTT
>13|TRBV6-5|NA|TRBJ2-5|once
CASKGPSGETQYF
TGTGCCAGCAAAGGACCGTCGGGGGAGACCCAGTACTTC
>15|TRBV7-6|NA|TRBJ2-3|NA
CASSLTRSSADTQYF
TGTGCCAGCAGCTTAACTAGATCTTCCGCAGATACGCAGTATTTT
>15|TRBV7-2|TRBD1|TRBJ1-2|NA
CASATGGQGASGYTF
TGTGCCAGCGCTACGGGAGGACAGGGGGCCTCTGGCTACACCTTC
>17|TRBV4-1|TRBD2|TRBJ2-5|NA
CASSQDNLAGGQETQYF
TGCGCCAGCAGCCAAGATAATCTAGCGGGAGGTCAAGAGACCCAGTACTTC
>17|TRBV11-2|TRBD1|TRBJ1-2|NA
CASSLAGGTAYTYGYTF
TGTGCCAGCAGCTTAGCGGGGGGGACAGCGTATACCTATGGCTACACCTTC
>14|TRBV11-2|TRBD1|TRBJ2-1|NA
CASSLRTGGDEQFF
TGTGCCAGCAGCTTACGTACAGGGGGCGATGAGCAGTTCTTC
>17|TRBV4-3|TRBD2|TRBJ2-1|NA
CASSQDAAGGIYNEQFF
TGCGCCAGCAGCCAAGATGCGGCGGGAGGAATCTACAATGAGCAGTTCTTC
>14|TRBV2|NA|TRBJ2-3|NA
CASNPSEGADTQYF
TGTGCCAGCAACCCTAGCGAAGGGGCAGATACGCAGTATTTT
>14|TRBV2|NA|TRBJ2-1|NA
CASLGTFSRNEQFF
TGTGCCAGCCTCGGGACTTTTAGTAGGAATGAGCAGTTCTTC
>16|TRBV18|NA|TRBJ2-2|few
CASSPTGVPNTGELFF
TGTGCCAGCTCACCTACAGGCGTACCGAACACCGGGGAGCTGTTTTTT
>17|TRBV7-7|TRBD1|TRBJ2-1|NA
CASSPLRGQGAYNEQFF
TGTGCTAGCAGCCCCCTACGGGGACAGGGGGCGTACAATGAGCAGTTCTTC
>15|TRBV19|NA|TRBJ1-5|NA
CASSWLIQGNQPQHF
TGTGCCAGTAGTTGGTTGATACAGGGAAATCAGCCCCAGCATTTT
>14|TRBV9|NA|TRBJ2-1|few
CASSVGGSYNEQFF
TGTGCCAGCAGCGTAGGAGGTTCGTACAATGAGCAGTTCTTC
>16|TRBV7-9|NA|TRBJ1-5|NA
CASSLKQLASNQPQHF
TGTGCCAGCAGCTTAAAACAGCTTGCGAGCAATCAGCCCCAGCATTTT
>16|TRBV28|TRBD1|TRBJ1-5|few
CASRGWDRGQNQPQHF
TGTGCCAGCCGCGGGTGGGACAGGGGCCAGAATCAGCCCCAGCATTTT